This entry lists 8 T cell receptor beta chains sequenced from one sample in a study of cytomegalovirus exposure and HLA in healthy donors. Amplification used 60 Vbeta primers and 13 Jbeta primers. Sequencing used immunoSEQ multiplex PCR; TCRdb keeps in-frame clones, though not all of them. The sample shows roughly 86,000 clones, roughly 80% of them seen only once. The sample taken for sequencing was PBMCs. The receptors derive from a man over 45 in good health and CMV-seropositive.

CDR3 in DNA: TGTGCCAGTAGGTATTACAGGGGAGACGGTCTCACGACGAACACTGAAGCTTTCTTT. This codes for CASRYYRGDGLTTNTEAFF. The gene calls are TRBV19 and TRBJ1-1; 7 bases line up with TRBD1. The CDR3 runs to 19 residues. J lost 1 base, V lost 6 bases, and 20 bases had no gene match. The germline V gene encodes CDR1 LNHDA and CDR2 SQIVND (reference sequence).

The gene calls are TRBV18 and TRBJ2-5, with 7 positions matching TRBD1. The CDR3 is 14 residues long. J was trimmed by 1 base and V by 5 bases; bases with no gene match: 4. From germline, CDR1 is KGHSH and CDR2 LQKENI. This CDR3 reads CASSATGAQETQYF. The CDR3 nucleotides are TGTGCCAGCTCAGCCACAGGGGCCCAAGAGACCCAGTACTTC.

The V gene is TRBV29-1, the J gene TRBJ1-1; the D gene is possibly TRBD1 (5 bases). The germline V and J ends were trimmed by 4 bases and 1 base, with 16 bases remaining between them. Germline V gene data show CDR1 as SQVTM and CDR2 as ANQGSEA. This CDR3 has 15 amino acids. CDR3 sequence reads: CSVVKIGHQNTEAFF. The CDR3 nucleotides are TGCAGCGTTGTAAAAATCGGACATCAGAACACTGAAGCTTTCTTT.

This chain connects TRBV20-1 to TRBJ2-3; no reliable D call. The CDR3 spans 11 residues. V lost 6 bases to trimming and J lost 1 base, with 5 bases between them. Germline V gene sequence: CDR1 DFQATT, CDR2 SNEGSKA (reference sequence). As DNA, the CDR3 is TGCAGTGCCCCTCGCACAGATACGCAGTATTTT. Amino acids: CSAPRTDTQYF.

The chain carries TRBV5-1 and TRBJ2-7; perhaps TRBD2 as D (5 bases). V dropped 2 bases and J dropped 6 bases, with 9 bases sitting between them. The germline V gene has CDR1 SGHRS and CDR2 YFSETQ. CDR3 length equals 12 residues. The CDR3: CASSLGGPEQYF. Here the CDR3 DNA reads TGCGCCAGCAGCTTAGGCGGGCCCGAGCAGTACTTC.

This clone was detected once. The gene calls are TRBV9 and TRBJ1-1, with D uncertain. The CDR3 extends over 15 amino acids. V was clipped by 2 bases and J by 4 bases, with 15 bases between them. The germline CDR1 and CDR2 sequences are SGDLS and YYNGEE. The DNA for the CDR3 is TGTGCCAGCAGCGTCTTAGGCCTTACGGGCACTGAAGCTTTCTTT. Protein: CASSVLGLTGTEAFF.

The genes are TRBV30 and TRBJ2-7; D is perhaps TRBD1 (5 bases). This CDR3 contains 15 residues. V was trimmed by 3 bases and J by 2 bases, leaving 17 bases between them. Germline-derived CDR1 and CDR2 are GTSNPN and SVGIG (reference sequence). CDR3 sequence reads: CAWRGSFWGPYEQYF. CDR3 sequence (DNA): TGTGCCTGGAGGGGATCCTTTTGGGGCCCCTACGAGCAGTACTTC.

The CDR3 coding sequence is TGTGCCAGCAGCTCGAAGAAAGGGCCCTGGGGGGACACTGAAGCTTTCTTT. It yields the protein CASSSKKGPWGDTEAFF. The chain uses TRBV5-6 and TRBJ1-1; the D gene is possibly TRBD1 (5 bases). The CDR3 has 17 amino acids. The ends were cut back, 3 bases at V and 3 bases at J, with 21 bases in the middle. Germline V CDR1 and CDR2: SGHDT, YYEEEE.